Shown below are 3 T cell receptor beta chains from a single sample sequenced in a study of cytomegalovirus exposure and HLA in healthy donors. The PCR made use of 60 Vbeta and 13 Jbeta primers. The table came from immunoSEQ multiplex PCR; TCRdb's copy has only in-frame clones and leaves some out. The sample records some 59,000 clones, approximately 77% being singletons. Sequencing used PBMCs. The receptors derive from a woman under 30 in good health and CMV-seronegative.

This clone occurred once. The V call is TRBV9, the J call TRBJ2-7; 8 bases match TRBD2. The CDR3 covers 14 residues. CDR1 and CDR2 from the germline V gene are SGDLS and YYNGEE. Trimming took 4 bases from V and 1 from J; bases not matched to a gene: 4. The CDR3 nucleotides are TGTGCCAGCAGCCGGGGGGGGGAGTCCTACGAGCAGTACTTC. Translating gives CASSRGGESYEQYF.

This chain uses TRBV9 with TRBJ2-7, with D possibly matching TRBD2 (5 bases). Per germline, CDR1 SGDLS and CDR2 YYNGEE. This CDR3 has 15 amino acids. Trimming took 0 bases from V and 7 from J, leaving 17 bases between them. This CDR3 reads CASSVGVSASSEQYF. The CDR3 coding sequence is TGTGCCAGCAGCGTAGGGGTTAGCGCATCGTCGGAGCAGTACTTC.

The V gene is TRBV9, the J gene TRBJ1-1; 7 bases map to TRBD1. Germline CDR1 is SGDLS and CDR2 is YYNGEE. CDR3 length: 15 amino acids. Unmatched junction bases numbered 9, after V lost 6 bases and J lost 1 base. The CDR3 reads CASNWGAGGNTEAFF. CDR3 sequence (DNA): TGTGCCAGCAACTGGGGGGCAGGGGGGAACACTGAAGCTTTCTTT.